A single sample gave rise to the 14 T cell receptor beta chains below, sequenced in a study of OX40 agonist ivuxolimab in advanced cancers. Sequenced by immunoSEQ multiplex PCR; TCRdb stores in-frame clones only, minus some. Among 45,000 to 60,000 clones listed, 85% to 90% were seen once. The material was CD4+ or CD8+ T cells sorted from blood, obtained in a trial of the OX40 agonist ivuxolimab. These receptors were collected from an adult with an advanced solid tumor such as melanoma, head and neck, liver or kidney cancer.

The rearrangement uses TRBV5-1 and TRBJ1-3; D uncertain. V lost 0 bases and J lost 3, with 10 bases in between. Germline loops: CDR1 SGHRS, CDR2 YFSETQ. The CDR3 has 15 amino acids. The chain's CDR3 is CASSLGSESGNTIYF. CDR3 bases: TGCGCCAGCAGCTTGGGGTCAGAAAGTGGAAACACCATATATTTT.

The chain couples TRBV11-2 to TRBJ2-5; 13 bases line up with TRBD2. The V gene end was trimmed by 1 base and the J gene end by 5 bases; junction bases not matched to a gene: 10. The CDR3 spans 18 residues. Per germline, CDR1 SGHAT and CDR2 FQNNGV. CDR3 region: CASSLGLGTSGKGETQYF. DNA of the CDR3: TGTGCCAGCAGCTTAGGCCTGGGGACTAGCGGGAAGGGGGAGACCCAGTACTTC.

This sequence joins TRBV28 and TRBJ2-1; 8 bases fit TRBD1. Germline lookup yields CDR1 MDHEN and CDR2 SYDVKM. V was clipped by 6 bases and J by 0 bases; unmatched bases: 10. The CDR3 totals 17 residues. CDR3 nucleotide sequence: TGTGCCAGCAGGGGACAGGCCATAAGGAGCTCCTACAATGAGCAGTTCTTC. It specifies CASRGQAIRSSYNEQFF. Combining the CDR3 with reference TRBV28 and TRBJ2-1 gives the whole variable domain DVKVTQSSRYLVKRTGEKVFLECVQDMDHENMFWYRQDPGLGLRLIYFSYDVKMKEKGDIPEGYSVSREKKERFSLILESASTNQTSMYLCASRGQAIRSSYNEQFFGPGTRLTVL.

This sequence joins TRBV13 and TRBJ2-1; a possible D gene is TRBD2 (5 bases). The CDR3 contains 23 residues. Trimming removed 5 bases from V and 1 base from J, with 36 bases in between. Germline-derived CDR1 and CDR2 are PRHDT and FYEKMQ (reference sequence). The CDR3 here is CASSRLLSPMDGEREGSYNEQFF. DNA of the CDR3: TGTGCCAGCAGCCGTCTCCTAAGCCCTATGGACGGCGAGCGAGAGGGATCCTACAATGAGCAGTTCTTC.

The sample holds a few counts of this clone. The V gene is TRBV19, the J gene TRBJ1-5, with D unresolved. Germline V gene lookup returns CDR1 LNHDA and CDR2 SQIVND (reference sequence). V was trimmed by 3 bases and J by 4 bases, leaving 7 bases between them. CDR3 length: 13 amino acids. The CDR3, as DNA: TGTGCCAGTAGTATGGAGGCAAATCAGCCCCAGCATTTT. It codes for CASSMEANQPQHF.

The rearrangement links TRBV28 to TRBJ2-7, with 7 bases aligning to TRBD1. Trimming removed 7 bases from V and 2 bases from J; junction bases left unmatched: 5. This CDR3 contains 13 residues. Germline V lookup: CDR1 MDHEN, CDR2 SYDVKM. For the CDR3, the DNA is TGTGCCAGCATCCGGACAGGAGCCTACGAGCAGTACTTC. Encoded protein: CASIRTGAYEQYF.

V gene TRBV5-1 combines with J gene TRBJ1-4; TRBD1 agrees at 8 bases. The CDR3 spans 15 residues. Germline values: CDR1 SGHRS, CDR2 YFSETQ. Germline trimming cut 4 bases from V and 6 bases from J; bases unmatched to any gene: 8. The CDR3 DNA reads TGCGCCAGCAGCAGCGGACAGGGCGGGGATGAAAAACTGTTTTTT. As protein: CASSSGQGGDEKLFF.

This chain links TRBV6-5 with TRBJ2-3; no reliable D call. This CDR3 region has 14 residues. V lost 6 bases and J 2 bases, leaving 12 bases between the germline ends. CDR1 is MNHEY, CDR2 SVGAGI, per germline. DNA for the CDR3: TGTGCCAGCAGGCCGGGTCCCTACACAGATACGCAGTATTTT. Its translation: CASRPGPYTDTQYF.

Here the CDR3 DNA reads TGCGCCAGCAGCGAGGGGACCCCCTCCTACGAGCAGTACTTC. Translation: CASSEGTPSYEQYF. The V and J genes are TRBV5-1 and TRBJ2-7, with D possibly being TRBD1 or TRBD2 (5 bases each). The V end lost 4 bases, the J end lost 0 bases, and 11 bases lay between the germline ends. CDR1 and CDR2 from the germline V gene are SGHRS and YFSETQ. This CDR3 spans 14 amino acids. Supplemented by reference TRBV5-1 and TRBJ2-7, the full variable domain reads KAGVTQTPRYLIKTRGQQVTLSCSPISGHRSVSWYQQTPGQGLQFLFEYFSETQRNKGNFPGRFSGRQFSNSRSEMNVSTLELGDSALYLCASSEGTPSYEQYFGPGTRLTVT.

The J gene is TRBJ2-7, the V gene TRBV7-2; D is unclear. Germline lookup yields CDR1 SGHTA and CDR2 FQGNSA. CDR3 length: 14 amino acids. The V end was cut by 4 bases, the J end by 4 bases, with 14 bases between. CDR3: CASSSTLSAYEQYF. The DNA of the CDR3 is TGTGCCAGCAGCTCCACCCTCAGTGCTTACGAGCAGTACTTC.

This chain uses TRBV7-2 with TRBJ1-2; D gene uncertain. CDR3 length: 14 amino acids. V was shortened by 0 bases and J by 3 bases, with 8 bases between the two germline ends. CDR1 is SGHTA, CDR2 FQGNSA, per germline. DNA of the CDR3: TGTGCCAGCAGCTTAGCCAGCGAGTACTATGGCTACACCTTC. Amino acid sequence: CASSLASEYYGYTF. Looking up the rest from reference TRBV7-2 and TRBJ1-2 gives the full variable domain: GAGVSQSPSNKVTEKGKDVELRCDPISGHTALYWYRQSLGQGLEFLIYFQGNSAPDKSGLPSDRFSAERTGGSVSTLTIQRTQQEDSAVYLCASSLASEYYGYTFGSGTRLTVV.

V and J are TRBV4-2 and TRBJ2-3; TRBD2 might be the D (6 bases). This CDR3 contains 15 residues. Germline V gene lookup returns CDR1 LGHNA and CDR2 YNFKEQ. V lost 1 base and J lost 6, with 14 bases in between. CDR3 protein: CASSQGDFVLDTQYF. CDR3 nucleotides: TGTGCCAGCAGCCAAGGGGACTTCGTTCTGGATACGCAGTATTTT.

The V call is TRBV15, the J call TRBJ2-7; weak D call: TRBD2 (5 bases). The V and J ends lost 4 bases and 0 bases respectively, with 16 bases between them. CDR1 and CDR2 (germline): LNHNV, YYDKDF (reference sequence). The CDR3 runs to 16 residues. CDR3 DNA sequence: TGTGCCACCAGCACGCGGACTGGGTCAAGCTCCTACGAGCAGTACTTC. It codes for CATSTRTGSSSYEQYF.

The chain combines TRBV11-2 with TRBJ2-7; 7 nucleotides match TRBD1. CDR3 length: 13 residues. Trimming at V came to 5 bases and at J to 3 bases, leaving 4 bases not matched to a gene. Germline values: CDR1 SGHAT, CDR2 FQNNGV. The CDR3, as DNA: TGTGCCAGCAGCAGCAGGGGGAACTACGAGCAGTACTTC. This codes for CASSSRGNYEQYF.